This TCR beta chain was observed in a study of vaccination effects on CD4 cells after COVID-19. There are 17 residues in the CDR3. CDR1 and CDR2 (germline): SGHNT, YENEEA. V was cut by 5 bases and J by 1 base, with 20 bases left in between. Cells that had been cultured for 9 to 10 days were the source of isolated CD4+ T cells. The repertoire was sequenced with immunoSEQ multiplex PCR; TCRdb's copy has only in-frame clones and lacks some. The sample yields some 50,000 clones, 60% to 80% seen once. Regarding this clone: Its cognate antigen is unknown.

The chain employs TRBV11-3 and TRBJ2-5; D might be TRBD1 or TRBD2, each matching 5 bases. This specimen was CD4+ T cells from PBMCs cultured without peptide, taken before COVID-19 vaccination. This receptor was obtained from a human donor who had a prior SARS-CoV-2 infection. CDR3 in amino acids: CASSKTWGVGVQETQYF. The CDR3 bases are TGTGCCAGCAGCAAAACATGGGGAGTGGGGGTCCAAGAGACCCAGTACTTC.